Shown below are 28 T cell receptor beta chains from a single sample sequenced in a study of blood T cell repertoires in COVID-19. TCRdb's copy holds only in-frame clones and misses some; the assay was immunoSEQ multiplex PCR. Of hundreds of thousands of clones detected, about four fifths appear once; the ten largest clones hold about 2.7%. The specimen sequenced was peripheral blood. The receptors here all came from a woman aged 40 to 49 with active or convalescent COVID-19.

This chain connects TRBV5-4 to TRBJ1-2; TRBD1 matches 9 bases. With V trimmed by 4 bases and J by 8 bases, 3 bases remained unmatched. CDR3 length: 12 amino acids. Germline assignment: CDR1 SGHNT and CDR2 YYREEE (reference sequence). The CDR3 DNA follows: TGTGCCAGCAGCGCCGGGACAGGGGGCTACACCTTC. This encodes CASSAGTGGYTF.

The chain recombines TRBV30 with TRBJ1-1; no firm D call. The germline V gene has CDR1 GTSNPN and CDR2 SVGIG (reference sequence). This CDR3 has 12 amino acids. Trimming took off 8 bases at V and 6 bases at J, with 16 bases between the two ends. CDR3 bases: TGTGCCCAGAGTGGAGGGCGGCCTGAAGCTTTCTTT. This sequence encodes CAQSGGRPEAFF.

The V and J genes are TRBV20-1 and TRBJ2-1, with 9 bases aligning to TRBD2. Losses at the gene ends were 3 bases for V and 7 bases for J; bases not matched to a gene: 7. Germline CDR1 DFQATT, CDR2 SNEGSKA (reference sequence). This CDR3 comprises 14 residues. The CDR3 DNA sequence: TGCAGTGCTAGTGGGCTAGCGGGATTGAATGAGCAGTTCTTC. Protein: CSASGLAGLNEQFF.

This clone was counted once. The chain carries TRBV28 and TRBJ1-6; TRBD1 agrees at 7 bases. Per the germline V gene, CDR1 is MDHEN and CDR2 is SYDVKM. Trimming at V came to 6 bases and at J to 4 bases, leaving 12 bases not matched to a gene. This CDR3 comprises 17 residues. The CDR3 DNA is TGTGCCAGCAGGGGGACAGTGAGTCTCGGATATAATTCACCCCTCCACTTT. Encoded protein: CASRGTVSLGYNSPLHF.

This clone was detected only a few times. The rearrangement joins TRBV9 to TRBJ1-4; tentatively, D is TRBD1 (5 bases). Germline CDR1 SGDLS, CDR2 YYNGEE. The CDR3 sequence is 15 residues long. V lost 3 bases and J lost 3, with 12 bases in between. The CDR3 here is CASSADIRANEKLFF. Here the CDR3 DNA reads TGTGCCAGCAGCGCGGACATAAGAGCTAATGAAAAACTGTTTTTT.

This rearrangement joins TRBV28 to TRBJ1-3; D ambiguous. The CDR3 is made up of 15 amino acids. The germline CDR1 and CDR2 sequences are MDHEN and SYDVKM. Between the trimmed V and J ends, which lost 4 bases and 0 bases, there was a span of 10 bases. This CDR3 is CASSSEESSGNTIYF. The DNA of the CDR3 is TGTGCCAGCAGTTCCGAGGAGAGCTCTGGAAACACCATATATTTT.

J is TRBJ1-1 and V is TRBV5-1, with 8 bases aligning to TRBD1. The CDR3 contains 14 residues. The germline V gene encodes CDR1 SGHRS and CDR2 YFSETQ. The trim removed 4 bases at V and 5 bases at J, leaving 7 bases unmatched. CDR3 loop: CASSPQGARTEAFF. Here the CDR3 DNA reads TGCGCCAGCAGCCCGCAGGGGGCGCGGACTGAAGCTTTCTTT.

This clone was found once. This chain uses TRBV4-3 with TRBJ2-1, with 12 bases identical to TRBD2. CDR3 size: 17 residues. Germline CDR1 and CDR2: LGHNA and YSLEER. Trimming took 4 bases from V and 0 from J; bases not matched to a gene: 4. The CDR3 sequence: CASSRRLAGASYNEQFF. In DNA form, the CDR3 reads TGCGCCAGCAGCCGTAGACTAGCGGGGGCCTCCTACAATGAGCAGTTCTTC.

The V gene is TRBV9, the J gene TRBJ2-7; TRBD1 is a possible D gene (6 bases). Germline assignment: CDR1 SGDLS and CDR2 YYNGEE. The CDR3 is made up of 14 amino acids. The V gene lost 3 bases and the J gene lost 1 base, with 11 bases spanning the gap. CDR3 in DNA: TGTGCCAGCAGCGCCGGACAGCAGTCCTACGAGCAGTACTTC. This codes for CASSAGQQSYEQYF.

Here the CDR3 reads CASSGQGTGELFF. The DNA for the CDR3 is TGTGCCAGCAGTGGTCAGGGAACCGGGGAGCTGTTTTTT. This sequence joins TRBV27 and TRBJ2-2; D possibly corresponds to TRBD1 (5 bases). V was trimmed by 5 bases and J by 5 bases, leaving 9 bases between them. The CDR3 loop spans 13 amino acids. In germline, CDR1 is MNHEY, CDR2 SMNVEV (reference sequence).

The V gene is TRBV28, the J gene TRBJ1-2, with D maybe TRBD1 (6 bases). The V gene's germline CDR1 is MDHEN and CDR2 SYDVKM. V was trimmed by 1 base and J by 4 bases, leaving 10 bases between them. There are 14 residues in the CDR3. DNA of the CDR3: TGTGCCAGCAGTTTATCCGGGGGGGCCTATGGCTACACCTTC. This encodes CASSLSGGAYGYTF.

Here the CDR3 reads CATSSTDRGVHDTEAFF. The CDR3 bases are TGTGCCACCAGTTCCACTGACAGGGGCGTTCACGACACTGAAGCTTTCTTT. This chain uses TRBV24-1 with TRBJ1-1; 8 bases are a match to TRBD1. Germline-derived CDR1 and CDR2 are KGHDR and SFDVKD. The CDR3 covers 17 residues. V was pared by 6 bases and J by 3 bases, with 14 bases of the junction left unmatched.

V usage is TRBV15 and J usage is TRBJ2-1; TRBD1 matches 8 bases. The germline CDR1 and CDR2 sequences are LNHNV and YYDKDF (reference sequence). The CDR3 spans 14 residues. V was clipped by 5 bases and J by 6 bases; unmatched bases: 6. The CDR3 here is CATSRGQGFNEQFF. The CDR3 DNA sequence: TGTGCCACCAGCCGAGGACAGGGTTTCAATGAGCAGTTCTTC.

The chain couples TRBV6-2 or TRBV6-3 to TRBJ1-5, with 8 bases aligning to TRBD1. Unmatched junction bases numbered 10, after V lost 6 bases and J lost 6 bases. CDR1 and CDR2 from the germline V gene are MNHEY and SVGEGT. This CDR3 contains 15 residues. CDR3 nucleotides: TGTGCCAGCAGCACCGGACAGGGAGGTCCTCAGCCCCAGCATTTT. Translated: CASSTGQGGPQPQHF.

The chain links TRBV7-6 to TRBJ1-1; 9 bases are a match to TRBD1. CDR1 is SGHVS and CDR2 is FNYEAQ in the germline V gene. The CDR3 sequence is 14 residues long. V dropped 1 base and J dropped 5; count of bases not matched to a gene: 2. CDR3 bases: TGTGCCAGCAGCTTAGAGACAGGGGGAACTGAAGCTTTCTTT. Its translation is CASSLETGGTEAFF.

This sequence joins TRBV7-9 and TRBJ2-1; D unresolved. CDR1 is SEHNR, CDR2 FQNEAQ, per germline (reference sequence). CDR3 size: 15 residues. V lost 1 base and J lost 0, with 7 bases in between. DNA for the CDR3: TGTGCCAGCAGCTTAGACCCGAGCTCCTACAATGAGCAGTTCTTC. Its translation is CASSLDPSSYNEQFF.

The rearrangement joins TRBV18 to TRBJ1-6; 9 nucleotides align to TRBD1. With V trimmed by 5 bases and J by 8 bases, 4 bases remained unmatched. CDR1 KGHSH and CDR2 LQKENI come from the germline V gene. The CDR3 consists of 14 residues. CDR3 nucleotide sequence: TGTGCCAGCTCAGCCCGGACAGGGGATTCACCCCTCCACTTT. Protein sequence: CASSARTGDSPLHF.

The genes are TRBV30 and TRBJ1-1; tentative D call: TRBD1 (6 bases). CDR1 and CDR2 (germline): GTSNPN, SVGIG (reference sequence). The CDR3 is 12 amino acids. The CDR3, as DNA: TGTGCTCTCTTAGGGGGGAACACTGAAGCTTTCTTT. It yields the protein CALLGGNTEAFF.

The chain has TRBV27 and TRBJ1-5; D might be TRBD1 (6 bases). The CDR3 length is 14 residues. Germline V gene sequence: CDR1 MNHEY, CDR2 SMNVEV (reference sequence). V was trimmed by 5 bases and J by 4 bases, leaving 12 bases between them. This chain's CDR3 is CASSPPTGNQPQHF. DNA of the CDR3: TGTGCCAGCAGTCCCCCGACAGGAAATCAGCCCCAGCATTTT.

This chain joins TRBV10-1 and TRBJ2-1; 10 bases agree with TRBD1. CDR3 length: 16 amino acids. The ends lost 9 bases at V and 1 base at J; junction bases unmatched: 9. CDR1 and CDR2 from the germline V gene are WNHNN and SYGVQD (reference sequence). CDR3 protein: CASAGTGAISYNEQFF. Here the CDR3 DNA reads TGCGCCAGTGCCGGGACAGGGGCCATATCCTACAATGAGCAGTTCTTC.

In DNA, the CDR3 is TGTGCCAGTAGCACCTACTCTGGAAACACCATATATTTT. As protein: CASSTYSGNTIYF. V usage is TRBV19 and J usage is TRBJ1-3; D not certain. The CDR3 contains 13 residues. Trimming removed 6 bases from V and 0 bases from J, with 6 bases in between. The germline gives CDR1 LNHDA, CDR2 SQIVND (reference sequence).

This clone appeared a few times. The rearrangement uses TRBV4-2 and TRBJ1-4, with TRBD1 as a possible D gene (5 bases). The V end was cut by 2 bases, the J end by 8 bases, with 12 bases between. Germline V gene lookup returns CDR1 LGHNA and CDR2 YNFKEQ. This CDR3 is 14 amino acids long. The CDR3 spells CASSQRRGREKLFF. CDR3 nucleotide sequence: TGTGCCAGCAGCCAACGGAGGGGAAGGGAAAAACTGTTTTTT.

This clone was recorded only once. This chain links TRBV29-1 with TRBJ1-4; no reliable D call. V lost 5 bases, J lost 8 bases, and 12 bases lay in between. CDR1 is SQVTM and CDR2 is ANQGSEA in the germline V gene. This CDR3 is built from 12 residues. CDR3: CSVSEGSEKLFF. DNA for the CDR3: TGCAGCGTTAGCGAGGGATCGGAAAAACTGTTTTTT.

The V and J genes are TRBV5-6 and TRBJ2-3, with a tentative D call TRBD2 (5 bases). The CDR3 spans 17 residues. The V end was cut by 3 bases, the J end by 2 bases, with 19 bases between. Germline lookup yields CDR1 SGHDT and CDR2 YYEEEE. CDR3 coding DNA: TGTGCCAGCAGCTCCATCTCTACGGGAAGGAACACAGATACGCAGTATTTT. It codes for CASSSISTGRNTDTQYF.

This clone showed up just a few times. The V and J genes are TRBV5-1 and TRBJ1-1; D ambiguous. V was clipped by 5 bases and J by 1 base, with 9 bases between them. Germline V gene sequence: CDR1 SGHRS, CDR2 YFSETQ. The CDR3 runs to 13 residues. The CDR3 DNA follows: TGCGCCAGCAGGTATAATTGGAACACTGAAGCTTTCTTT. Translated: CASRYNWNTEAFF. Combining the CDR3 with reference TRBV5-1 and TRBJ1-1 gives the whole variable domain KAGVTQTPRYLIKTRGQQVTLSCSPISGHRSVSWYQQTPGQGLQFLFEYFSETQRNKGNFPGRFSGRQFSNSRSEMNVSTLELGDSALYLCASRYNWNTEAFFGQGTRLTVV.

The chain couples TRBV27 to TRBJ2-1; 10 bases line up with TRBD1. The germline V gene has CDR1 MNHEY and CDR2 SMNVEV (reference sequence). Trimming removed 7 bases from V and 3 bases from J; junction bases left unmatched: 3. The CDR3 runs 14 residues. The CDR3 reads CASNRDRGYNEQFF. The CDR3 coding sequence is TGTGCCAGCAATCGGGACAGGGGCTACAATGAGCAGTTCTTC.

This chain links TRBV29-1 with TRBJ1-1; weak D call: TRBD1 (6 bases). CDR1 and CDR2 (germline): SQVTM, ANQGSEA. V was pared by 7 bases and J by 1 base, with 19 bases between. The CDR3 extends over 15 amino acids. CDR3 sequence: CSGGAVGTWNTEAFF. In DNA form, the CDR3 reads TGCAGCGGGGGGGCGGTAGGGACTTGGAACACTGAAGCTTTCTTT.

In its sample, this clone was seen a few times. The CDR3 sequence is CASQRGNEQFF. The CDR3 DNA reads as TGTGCCAGCCAGCGGGGCAATGAGCAGTTCTTC. The rearrangement joins TRBV6-5 to TRBJ2-1; 7 nucleotides line up with TRBD2. The ends lost 8 bases at V and 6 bases at J; junction bases unmatched: 1. The CDR3 is 11 amino acids. In germline, CDR1 is MNHEY, CDR2 SVGAGI.